This paragraph covers one T cell receptor (beta chain) sequence. What it recognizes is unknown. The data belong to a study of T cells in Graves' hyperthyroidism and ophthalmopathy. Researchers amplified the TCR beta CDR3 regions from RNA transcripts. TCR CDR3 regions were first amplified by RT-PCR with HTBI primers. TCRdb fed the multiplex PCR reads into MiXCR, producing one record per CDR3 protein. This sample has around 420,000 distinct CDR3 sequences; roughly 15% occur once, and the top ten carry about 5%. Study-wide findings and caveats: Stable hyperthyroidism was told apart from ophthalmopathy by a model built on 13 V-J features. The model made its ophthalmopathy prediction, and onset followed a median roughly 6.5 months later. Blood shared most expanded thyroid clonotypes above 0.001.

Sequencing input: blood. The sequence came from a woman aged 18-29 years with Graves' hyperthyroidism.

The CDR3 here is CSAGTAYEQYF. For the CDR3, the DNA is TGCAGCGCCGGGACAGCCTACGAGCAGTACTTC. V gene TRBV29-1 combines with J gene TRBJ2-7; 7 bases agree with TRBD1. The trim removed 7 bases at V and 2 bases at J, leaving 2 bases unmatched. CDR3 length: 11 residues. CDR1 is SQVTM and CDR2 is ANQGSEA in the germline V gene.